The 6 T cell receptor beta chains below were found in one sample sequenced in a study of response to subunit inactivated influenza vaccine (dated by TCRdb to 2016 to 2019). The library was prepared using RT-PCR. The sequencing machine was an Illumina HiSeq 2500. The public reads were reanalyzed by TCRdb: fastp trimming at Q25, MiXCR alignment, in-frame beta chains only. Rows are unified per CDR3 protein, each entry keeping the most common DNA and genes. Counted in this sample were approximately 730,000 distinct CDR3 sequences; 14% of them appeared once. Less than 7% of the sample goes to the ten largest clones. Sequences were derived from PBMCs from blood, sampled about 14 days before vaccination. These receptors were taken from a man between 50 and 59 years old who received an inactivated influenza vaccine. Donor details come from another sample of the same person, matched by shared clones.

This clonotype has a handful of counts. V and J are TRBV12-3 or TRBV12-4 and TRBJ2-3, with D perhaps matching TRBD1 (5 bases). The V and J ends lost 7 bases and 4 bases respectively, with 15 bases between them. The CDR3 is made up of 14 amino acids. CDR3 sequence (DNA): TGTGCCAGCACCCACCCCCAGGGCCCAGATACGCAGTATTTT. This codes for CASTHPQGPDTQYF.

There are a few counts of this clonotype. V usage is TRBV28 and J usage is TRBJ2-7; D is perhaps TRBD1 or TRBD2 (5 bases each). Germline CDR1 and CDR2: MDHEN and SYDVKM. This CDR3 is 14 amino acids long. The ends were cut back, 6 bases at V and 2 bases at J, with 14 bases in the middle. CDR3 DNA: TGTGCCAGCAGAACAGGTGGGGGAGCCTACGAGCAGTACTTC. It encodes CASRTGGGAYEQYF.

The table lists this clonotype with a few counts. V is TRBV6-1 and J is TRBJ2-1, with TRBD1 matching over 10 bases. Germline loops: CDR1 MNHNS, CDR2 SASEGT. The CDR3 totals 15 residues. V shed 6 bases, J shed 2 bases, and the junction held 4 bases outside the gene matches. The CDR3 DNA reads TGTGCCAGCAGACGACAGGGGGCCACCTACAATGAGCAGTTCTTC. This encodes CASRRQGATYNEQFF.

This clonotype was seen a handful of times. The CDR3 here is CASSSGTGKRETQYF. In DNA, the CDR3 is TGCGCCAGCAGCTCCGGGACAGGGAAGCGAGAGACCCAGTACTTC. The V gene is TRBV5-1, the J gene TRBJ2-5; 9 bases map to TRBD1. V trimming: 3 bases; J trimming: 4 bases; junction bases outside the gene matches: 7. The germline V gene has CDR1 SGHRS and CDR2 YFSETQ. The CDR3 has 15 amino acids.

The chain has TRBV14 and TRBJ2-7, with TRBD2 identical over 7 bases. The CDR3 has 15 amino acids. V trimming: 1 base; J trimming: 1 base; junction bases outside the gene matches: 4. CDR1 is SGHDN and CDR2 is FVKESK in the germline V gene. The CDR3 nucleotides are TGTGCCAGCAGCCAAGTTGCGGGAGCGTCCTACGAGCAGTACTTC. This encodes CASSQVAGASYEQYF.

This clonotype was counted ten times or more. The V gene is TRBV20-1, the J gene TRBJ2-1; 10 bases are shared with TRBD2. The junction had 9 bases not matched to a gene; V was cut back by 6 bases and J by 4 bases. The CDR3 is 15 residues long. Germline lookup yields CDR1 DFQATT and CDR2 SNEGSKA (reference sequence). In DNA, the CDR3 is TGCAGTGCGACCACCGGGACTAGCGTATACAATGAGCAGTTCTTC. It encodes CSATTGTSVYNEQFF.